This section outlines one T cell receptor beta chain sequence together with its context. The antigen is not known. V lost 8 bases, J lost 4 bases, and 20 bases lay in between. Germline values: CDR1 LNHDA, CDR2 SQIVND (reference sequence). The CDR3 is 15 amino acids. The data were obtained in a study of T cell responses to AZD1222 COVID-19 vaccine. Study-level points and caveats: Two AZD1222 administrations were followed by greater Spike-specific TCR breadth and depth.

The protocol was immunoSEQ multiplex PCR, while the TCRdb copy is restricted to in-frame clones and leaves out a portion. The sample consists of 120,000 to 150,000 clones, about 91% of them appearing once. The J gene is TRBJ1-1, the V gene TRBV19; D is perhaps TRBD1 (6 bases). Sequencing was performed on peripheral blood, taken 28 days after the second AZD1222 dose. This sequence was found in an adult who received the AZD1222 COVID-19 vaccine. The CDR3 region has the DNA TGTGCCAGTGCTCGGCAGGGGATGTTTCGCACTGAAGCTTTCTTT. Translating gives CASARQGMFRTEAFF.